These T cell receptor beta chains were read from a single sample in a study of T cell responses to AZD1222 COVID-19 vaccine. The method was immunoSEQ multiplex PCR; TCRdb's version includes in-frame clones alone and lacks a portion of them. This sample has some 150,000 clones, with over 70% found just once. The specimen comprised peripheral blood, sampled 28 days after the second AZD1222 dose. The source is an adult who received the AZD1222 COVID-19 vaccine. Both conserved end residues are part of each CDR3. The order of the fields is clone size, V gene, D gene, J gene, CDR3 protein, CDR3 DNA. D genes are given only for firm matches. Clone size, where shown, is once, few, many, or a class for clones that have expanded.

size: .; V: TRBV3-1/TRBV3-2; D: .; J: TRBJ2-5; CDR3: CASSPKGEGGCRRETQYF; DNA: TGTGCCAGCAGCCCCAAGGGGGAGGGAGGGTGTCGGCGAGAGACCCAGTACTTC
size: once; V: TRBV19; D: .; J: TRBJ2-5; CDR3: CASSLRGEETQYF; DNA: TGTGCCAGTAGCCTAAGGGGGGAAGAGACCCAGTACTTC
size: few; V: TRBV5-1; D: TRBD1; J: TRBJ2-7; CDR3: CASTQTGDSYEQYF; DNA: TGCGCCAGCACCCAGACAGGGGACTCCTACGAGCAGTACTTC
size: few; V: TRBV28; D: TRBD1; J: TRBJ1-2; CDR3: CASSAQDLEKGAYGYTF; DNA: TGTGCCAGCAGTGCCCAGGATTTGGAAAAGGGGGCCTATGGCTACACCTTC
size: .; V: TRBV14; D: .; J: TRBJ1-1; CDR3: CASSPRVNTEAFF; DNA: TGTGCCAGCAGCCCGAGAGTTAACACTGAAGCTTTCTTT
size: .; V: TRBV28; D: .; J: TRBJ1-5; CDR3: CASSSPGGGLFNQPQHF; DNA: TGTGCCAGCAGTTCACCCGGGGGGGGGCTCTTCAATCAGCCCCAGCATTTT
size: once; V: TRBV27; D: TRBD1; J: TRBJ2-7; CDR3: CASSLGVGTGGGGQYF; DNA: TGTGCCAGCAGTTTAGGGGTCGGAACAGGGGGCGGCGGGCAGTACTTC
size: .; V: TRBV6-5; D: TRBD2; J: TRBJ2-1; CDR3: CASLGTINNEQFF; DNA: TGTGCCAGCTTGGGGACTATCAACAATGAGCAGTTCTTC
size: .; V: TRBV3-1/TRBV3-2; D: TRBD1; J: TRBJ2-2; CDR3: CASSQAGTGDTGELFF; DNA: TGTGCCAGCAGCCAAGCGGGGACAGGGGACACCGGGGAGCTGTTTTTT
size: .; V: TRBV7-2; D: .; J: TRBJ1-4; CDR3: CASSLADGRVGEKLFF; DNA: TGTGCCAGCAGCTTAGCGGACGGAAGGGTAGGGGAAAAACTGTTTTTT
size: .; V: TRBV18; D: TRBD1; J: TRBJ2-5; CDR3: CASSPDREPQETQYF; DNA: TGTGCCAGCTCACCCGACAGGGAGCCCCAAGAGACCCAGTACTTC
size: once; V: TRBV6-5; D: TRBD1; J: TRBJ1-1; CDR3: CASRPGGLNTEAFF; DNA: TGTGCCAGCAGACCAGGGGGCTTGAACACTGAAGCTTTCTTT
size: .; V: TRBV6-5; D: .; J: TRBJ2-7; CDR3: CASSMGLSYEQYF; DNA: TGTGCCAGCAGCATGGGGTTGTCCTACGAGCAGTACTTC
size: .; V: TRBV9; D: .; J: TRBJ2-1; CDR3: CASSVSQRHSSYNEQFF; DNA: TGTGCCAGCAGCGTTTCGCAACGGCACAGCTCCTACAATGAGCAGTTCTTC
size: .; V: TRBV18; D: .; J: TRBJ2-2; CDR3: CASSSAAGELFF; DNA: TGTGCCAGCTCATCAGCCGCCGGGGAGCTGTTTTTT
size: .; V: TRBV28; D: .; J: TRBJ2-7; CDR3: CASSWSGEQYF; DNA: TGTGCCAGCAGTTGGTCGGGGGAGCAGTACTTC
size: .; V: TRBV5-1; D: .; J: TRBJ1-5; CDR3: CASSLAGQRNQPQHF; DNA: TGCGCCAGCAGCTTGGCAGGACAGAGGAATCAGCCCCAGCATTTT
size: .; V: TRBV28; D: TRBD1; J: TRBJ1-4; CDR3: CASSQRTGGYEKLFF; DNA: TGTGCCAGCAGTCAACGGACAGGGGGATATGAAAAACTGTTTTTT
size: .; V: TRBV19; D: TRBD2; J: TRBJ2-1; CDR3: CASSTPGLAGGAKEQFF; DNA: TGTGCCAGTAGTACTCCGGGACTAGCGGGAGGGGCCAAGGAGCAGTTCTTC
size: .; V: TRBV28; D: TRBD1; J: TRBJ1-1; CDR3: CASSSPPGQAEAYSGFF; DNA: TGTGCCAGCAGTTCACCTCCGGGACAGGCTGAAGCTTATTCGGGTTTCTTT
size: many; V: TRBV7-3; D: .; J: TRBJ2-7; CDR3: CASSLIPSSHSYEQYF; DNA: TGTGCCAGCAGCTTAATCCCTAGCAGCCATTCCTACGAGCAGTACTTC
size: .; V: TRBV19; D: .; J: TRBJ2-7; CDR3: CASSFTGAIYEQYF; DNA: TGTGCCAGTAGCTTTACTGGCGCGATTTACGAGCAGTACTTC
size: once; V: TRBV7-9; D: .; J: TRBJ2-7; CDR3: CASSLGQLSYEQYF; DNA: TGTGCCAGCAGCCTCGGACAGCTCTCCTACGAGCAGTACTTC
size: .; V: TRBV6-2/TRBV6-3; D: .; J: TRBJ2-2; CDR3: CASSYSRFTGELFF; DNA: TGTGCCAGCAGTTACTCCCGGTTCACCGGGGAGCTGTTTTTT
size: once; V: TRBV5-1; D: .; J: TRBJ1-4; CDR3: CASSLAGRVSNEKLFF; DNA: TGCGCCAGCAGCTTGGCCGGCAGGGTTTCTAATGAAAAACTGTTTTTT
size: .; V: TRBV5-8; D: .; J: TRBJ1-6; CDR3: CASTTGRNNSPLHF; DNA: TGTGCCAGCACCACGGGACGGAATAATTCACCCCTCCACTTT
size: .; V: TRBV6-6; D: .; J: TRBJ1-2; CDR3: CASSYPNYGYTF; DNA: TGTGCCAGCAGTTACCCGAACTATGGCTACACCTTC
size: .; V: TRBV19; D: .; J: TRBJ1-1; CDR3: CASSIGNTEAFF; DNA: TGTGCCAGTAGTATTGGGAACACTGAAGCTTTCTTT
size: .; V: TRBV2; D: .; J: TRBJ1-1; CDR3: CASSEGRLTEAFF; DNA: TGTGCCAGCAGTGAAGGGCGCCTGACTGAAGCTTTCTTT
size: .; V: TRBV2; D: .; J: TRBJ1-5; CDR3: CASTLGEGQPQHF; DNA: TGTGCCAGCACCCTGGGGGAAGGTCAGCCCCAGCATTTT
size: .; V: TRBV5-1; D: TRBD1; J: TRBJ2-7; CDR3: CASRSGTGRPHEQYF; DNA: TGCGCCAGCAGGTCCGGGACAGGGAGACCCCACGAGCAGTACTTC
size: .; V: TRBV5-1; D: .; J: TRBJ2-3; CDR3: CASSLVLDTQYF; DNA: TGCGCCAGCAGCTTGGTTCTAGATACGCAGTATTTT
size: once; V: TRBV28; D: TRBD2; J: TRBJ2-1; CDR3: CASRQGSGLAGTNEQFF; DNA: TGTGCCAGCAGACAGGGGTCGGGGCTAGCGGGGACCAATGAGCAGTTCTTC
size: .; V: TRBV27; D: TRBD2; J: TRBJ2-3; CDR3: CASRQLAGSGDTQYF; DNA: TGTGCCAGCAGACAACTAGCGGGCTCAGGAGATACGCAGTATTTT
size: few; V: TRBV27; D: .; J: TRBJ2-7; CDR3: CASSRGGPEQYF; DNA: TGTGCCAGCAGCAGGGGGGGCCCTGAGCAGTACTTC
size: .; V: TRBV28; D: .; J: TRBJ2-5; CDR3: CASTPHGPLQTQGTQYF; DNA: TGTGCCAGCACCCCTCACGGCCCGCTACAAACCCAGGGGACCCAGTACTTC
size: .; V: TRBV7-9; D: TRBD1; J: TRBJ2-2; CDR3: CASSSTGSGELFF; DNA: TGTGCCAGCAGCTCGACAGGGTCCGGGGAGCTGTTTTTT
size: .; V: TRBV6-5; D: TRBD1; J: TRBJ1-1; CDR3: CASSRDRDTEAFF; DNA: TGTGCCAGCAGTCGTGACAGGGACACTGAAGCTTTCTTT
size: few; V: TRBV4-3; D: .; J: TRBJ2-7; CDR3: CASSQGGGGVEQYF; DNA: TGCGCCAGCAGCCAAGGTGGTGGGGGAGTCGAGCAGTACTTC
size: .; V: TRBV5-1; D: TRBD1; J: TRBJ2-7; CDR3: CASSLGTGPYEQYF; DNA: TGCGCCAGCAGCTTGGGGACAGGGCCCTACGAGCAGTACTTC
size: .; V: TRBV7-2; D: .; J: TRBJ2-7; CDR3: CASGNPSSPPYEQYF; DNA: TGTGCCAGTGGGAACCCTAGCTCCCCTCCCTACGAGCAGTACTTC
size: .; V: TRBV6-2/TRBV6-3; D: TRBD2; J: TRBJ2-7; CDR3: CASSYSGGLAGASSYEQYF; DNA: TGTGCCAGCAGTTACTCAGGAGGGCTAGCGGGAGCGTCGTCCTACGAGCAGTACTTC
size: .; V: TRBV6-2/TRBV6-3; D: .; J: TRBJ1-4; CDR3: CASSWDTLIGEKLFF; DNA: TGTGCCAGCAGTTGGGACACGCTAATTGGAGAAAAACTGTTTTTT
size: .; V: TRBV7-3; D: .; J: TRBJ1-1; CDR3: CASSLGLPQNQNEAFF; DNA: TGTGCCAGCAGCTTAGGATTGCCGCAGAACCAAAATGAAGCTTTCTTT
size: .; V: TRBV7-2; D: TRBD1; J: TRBJ1-5; CDR3: CASSLTGVGNQPQHF; DNA: TGTGCCAGCAGCCTGACAGGGGTCGGCAATCAGCCCCAGCATTTT
size: .; V: TRBV19; D: TRBD1; J: TRBJ2-7; CDR3: CASSFSGQSYEQYF; DNA: TGTGCCAGTAGTTTCTCGGGACAGAGCTACGAGCAGTACTTC
size: .; V: TRBV19; D: TRBD2; J: TRBJ2-2; CDR3: CATDRGTSGVNTGELFF; DNA: TGTGCCACCGATCGCGGGACTAGCGGAGTTAACACCGGGGAGCTGTTTTTT
size: .; V: TRBV7-9; D: .; J: TRBJ1-3; CDR3: CASRPSYRIGNTIYF; DNA: TGTGCCAGCAGACCCAGCTACAGGATCGGAAACACCATATATTTT
size: once; V: TRBV5-1; D: TRBD2; J: TRBJ2-1; CDR3: CASRSASGRPSSYNEQFF; DNA: TGCGCCAGCAGATCCGCTAGCGGGAGGCCCAGCTCCTACAATGAGCAGTTCTTC
size: .; V: TRBV7-2; D: .; J: TRBJ2-7; CDR3: CASSLEEGRVYEQYF; DNA: TGTGCCAGCAGCTTAGAGGAGGGGCGCGTCTACGAGCAGTACTTC
size: .; V: TRBV2; D: TRBD1; J: TRBJ1-1; CDR3: CASRLSGEGAAFF; DNA: TGTGCCAGCAGATTATCTGGAGAGGGGGCGGCTTTCTTT